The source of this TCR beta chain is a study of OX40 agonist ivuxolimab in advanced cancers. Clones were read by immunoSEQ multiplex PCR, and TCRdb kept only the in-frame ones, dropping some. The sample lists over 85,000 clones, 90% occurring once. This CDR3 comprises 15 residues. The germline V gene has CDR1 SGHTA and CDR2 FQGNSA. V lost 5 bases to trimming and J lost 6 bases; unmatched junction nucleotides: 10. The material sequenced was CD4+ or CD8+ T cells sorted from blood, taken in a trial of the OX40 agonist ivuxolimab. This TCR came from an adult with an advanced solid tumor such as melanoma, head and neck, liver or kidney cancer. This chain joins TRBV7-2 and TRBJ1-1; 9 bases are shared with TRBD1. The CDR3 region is CASSVRGQGTAEAFF. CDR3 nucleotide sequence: TGTGCCAGCAGCGTACGGGGACAGGGTACTGCTGAAGCTTTCTTT.